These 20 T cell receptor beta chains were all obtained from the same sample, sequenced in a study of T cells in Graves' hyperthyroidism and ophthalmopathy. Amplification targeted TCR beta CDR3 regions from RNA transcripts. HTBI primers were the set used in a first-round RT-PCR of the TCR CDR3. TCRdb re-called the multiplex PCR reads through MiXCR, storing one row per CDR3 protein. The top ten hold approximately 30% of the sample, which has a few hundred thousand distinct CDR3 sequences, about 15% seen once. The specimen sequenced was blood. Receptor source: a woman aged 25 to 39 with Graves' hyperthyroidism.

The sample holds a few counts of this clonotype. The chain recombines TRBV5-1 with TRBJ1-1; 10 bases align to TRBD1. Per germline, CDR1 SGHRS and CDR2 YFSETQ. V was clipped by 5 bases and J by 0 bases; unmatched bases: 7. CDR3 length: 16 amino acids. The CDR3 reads CASRAGQGLMNTEAFF. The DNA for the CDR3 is TGCGCCAGCAGAGCGGGACAGGGGCTCATGAACACTGAAGCTTTCTTT.

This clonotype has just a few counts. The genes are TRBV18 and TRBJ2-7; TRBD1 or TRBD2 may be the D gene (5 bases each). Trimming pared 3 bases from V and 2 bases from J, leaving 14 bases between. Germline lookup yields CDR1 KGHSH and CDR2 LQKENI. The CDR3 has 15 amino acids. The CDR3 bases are TGTGCCAGCTCACCTTACGGGGCTGCAACCTACGAGCAGTACTTC. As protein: CASSPYGAATYEQYF.

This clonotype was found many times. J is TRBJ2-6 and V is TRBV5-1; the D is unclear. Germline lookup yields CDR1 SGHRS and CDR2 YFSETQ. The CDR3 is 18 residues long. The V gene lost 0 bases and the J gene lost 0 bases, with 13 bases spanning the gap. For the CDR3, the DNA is TGCGCCAGCAGCTTGGGTATTGCAGCGAACTCTGGGGCCAACGTCCTGACTTTC. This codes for CASSLGIAANSGANVLTF.

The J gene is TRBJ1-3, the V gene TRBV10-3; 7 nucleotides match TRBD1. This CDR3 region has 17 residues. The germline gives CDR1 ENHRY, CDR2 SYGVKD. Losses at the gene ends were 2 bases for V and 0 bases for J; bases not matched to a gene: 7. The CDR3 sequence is CAISEPNRGLSGNTIYF. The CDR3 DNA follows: TGTGCCATCAGTGAGCCAAACAGGGGACTCTCTGGAAACACCATATATTTT.

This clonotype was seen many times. The CDR3 nucleotides read TGTGCCAGCGGTAGGGGCGCATACAATGAGCAGTTCTTC. Amino acids: CASGRGAYNEQFF. This chain links TRBV2 with TRBJ2-1; a possible D gene is TRBD1 (5 bases). The CDR3 consists of 13 residues. Trimming removed 8 bases at V and 4 bases at J, with 12 bases between. The germline CDR1 and CDR2 sequences are SNHLY and FYNNEI.

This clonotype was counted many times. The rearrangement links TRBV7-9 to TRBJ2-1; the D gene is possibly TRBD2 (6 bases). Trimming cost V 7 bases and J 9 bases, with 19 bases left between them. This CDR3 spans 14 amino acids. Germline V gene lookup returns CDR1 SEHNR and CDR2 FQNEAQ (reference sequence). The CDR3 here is CASMKDYGFGEQFF. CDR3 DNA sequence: TGTGCCAGCATGAAGGACTATGGATTCGGTGAGCAGTTCTTC.

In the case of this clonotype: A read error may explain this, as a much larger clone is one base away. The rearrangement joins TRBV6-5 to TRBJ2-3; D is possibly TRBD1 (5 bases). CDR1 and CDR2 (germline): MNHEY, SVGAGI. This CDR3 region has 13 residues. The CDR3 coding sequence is TGTGCCAGCAGTTCCCCTACCACAGGTACGCAGTATTTT. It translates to CASSSPTTGTQYF.

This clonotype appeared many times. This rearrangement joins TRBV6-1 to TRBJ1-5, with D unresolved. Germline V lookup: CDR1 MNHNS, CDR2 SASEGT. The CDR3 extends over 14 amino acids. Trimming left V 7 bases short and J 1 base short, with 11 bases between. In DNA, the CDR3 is TGTGCCAGCACGGAGGGAGGGAGCAATCAGCCCCAGCATTTT. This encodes CASTEGGSNQPQHF.

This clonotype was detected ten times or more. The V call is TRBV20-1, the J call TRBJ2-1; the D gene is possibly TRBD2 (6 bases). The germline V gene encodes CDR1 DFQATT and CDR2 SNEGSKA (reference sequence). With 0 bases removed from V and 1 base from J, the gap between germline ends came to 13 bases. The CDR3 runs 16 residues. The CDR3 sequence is CSARDMRSGSYNEQFF. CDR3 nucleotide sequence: TGCAGTGCTAGAGATATGAGGAGCGGGTCCTACAATGAGCAGTTCTTC.

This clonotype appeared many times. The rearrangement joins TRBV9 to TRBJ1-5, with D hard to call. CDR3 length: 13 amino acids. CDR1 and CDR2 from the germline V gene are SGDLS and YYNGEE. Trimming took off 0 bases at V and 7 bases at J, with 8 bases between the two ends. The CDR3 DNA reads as TGTGCCAGCAGCGTAGGGACCGGACAGCCCCAGCATTTT. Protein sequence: CASSVGTGQPQHF.

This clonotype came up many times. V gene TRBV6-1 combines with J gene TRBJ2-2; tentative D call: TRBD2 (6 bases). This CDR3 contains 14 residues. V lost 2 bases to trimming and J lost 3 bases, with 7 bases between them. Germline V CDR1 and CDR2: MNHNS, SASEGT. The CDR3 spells CASSERGDTGELFF. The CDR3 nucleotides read TGTGCCAGCAGTGAACGCGGGGACACCGGGGAGCTGTTTTTT.

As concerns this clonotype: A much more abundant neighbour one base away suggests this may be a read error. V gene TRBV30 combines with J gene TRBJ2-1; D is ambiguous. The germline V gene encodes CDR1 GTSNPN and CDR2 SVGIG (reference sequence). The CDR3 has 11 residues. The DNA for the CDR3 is TGTGCCTGGAGTCAAGACAATAAGCAGTTCTTC. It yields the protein CAWSQDNKQFF.

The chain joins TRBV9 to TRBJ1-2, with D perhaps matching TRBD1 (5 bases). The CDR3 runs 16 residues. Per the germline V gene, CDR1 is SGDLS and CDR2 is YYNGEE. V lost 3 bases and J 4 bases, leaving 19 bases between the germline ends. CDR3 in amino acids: CASSGLQGAGRYGYTF. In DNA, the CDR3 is TGTGCCAGCAGCGGGCTCCAAGGGGCAGGACGCTATGGCTACACCTTC.

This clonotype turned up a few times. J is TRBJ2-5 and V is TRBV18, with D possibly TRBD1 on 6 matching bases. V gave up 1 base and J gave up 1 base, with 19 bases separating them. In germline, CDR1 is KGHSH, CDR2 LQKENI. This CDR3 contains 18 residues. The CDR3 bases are TGTGCCAGCTCACCACTTGCAACGGGGCAGGGGCCCCAAGAGACCCAGTACTTC. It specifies CASSPLATGQGPQETQYF.

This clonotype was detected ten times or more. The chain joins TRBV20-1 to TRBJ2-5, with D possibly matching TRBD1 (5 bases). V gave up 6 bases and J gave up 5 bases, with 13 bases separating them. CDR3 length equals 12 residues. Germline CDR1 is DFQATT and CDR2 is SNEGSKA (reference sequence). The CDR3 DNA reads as TGCAGTGCCCAGGGCGACTGGGAGACCCAGTACTTC. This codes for CSAQGDWETQYF.

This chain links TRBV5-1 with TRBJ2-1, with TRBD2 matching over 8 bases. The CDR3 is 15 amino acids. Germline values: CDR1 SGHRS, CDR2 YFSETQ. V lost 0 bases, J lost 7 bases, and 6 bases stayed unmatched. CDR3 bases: TGCGCCAGCAGCTTGGCCAGCGGGAGTACGAATGAGCAGTTCTTC. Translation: CASSLASGSTNEQFF.

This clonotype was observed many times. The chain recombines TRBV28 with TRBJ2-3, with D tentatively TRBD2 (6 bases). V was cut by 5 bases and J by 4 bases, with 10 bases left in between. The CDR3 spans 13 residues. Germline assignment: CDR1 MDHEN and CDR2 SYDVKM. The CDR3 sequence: CASSTRDPDTQYF. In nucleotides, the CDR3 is TGTGCCAGCAGTACGCGGGACCCAGATACGCAGTATTTT.

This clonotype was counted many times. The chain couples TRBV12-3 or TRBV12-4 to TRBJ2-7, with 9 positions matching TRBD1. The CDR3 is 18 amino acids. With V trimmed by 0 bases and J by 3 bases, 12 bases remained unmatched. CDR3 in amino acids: CASSLAGTGRYLGYEQYF. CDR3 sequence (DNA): TGTGCCAGCAGTTTAGCGGGGACAGGGAGGTATTTGGGCTACGAGCAGTACTTC.

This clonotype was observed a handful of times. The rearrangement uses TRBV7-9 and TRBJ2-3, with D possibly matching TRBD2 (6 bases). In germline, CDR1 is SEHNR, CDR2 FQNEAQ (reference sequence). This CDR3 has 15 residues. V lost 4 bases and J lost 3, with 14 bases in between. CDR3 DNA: TGTGCCAGCAGCTCTTTAGACGGGAGAACAGATACGCAGTATTTT. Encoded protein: CASSSLDGRTDTQYF.

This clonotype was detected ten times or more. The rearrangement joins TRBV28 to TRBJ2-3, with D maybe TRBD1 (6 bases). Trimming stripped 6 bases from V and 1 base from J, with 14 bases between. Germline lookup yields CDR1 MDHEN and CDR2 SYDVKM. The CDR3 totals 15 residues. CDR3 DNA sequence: TGTGCCAGCAGACTACAGGGTGCGGGCACAGATACGCAGTATTTT. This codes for CASRLQGAGTDTQYF.